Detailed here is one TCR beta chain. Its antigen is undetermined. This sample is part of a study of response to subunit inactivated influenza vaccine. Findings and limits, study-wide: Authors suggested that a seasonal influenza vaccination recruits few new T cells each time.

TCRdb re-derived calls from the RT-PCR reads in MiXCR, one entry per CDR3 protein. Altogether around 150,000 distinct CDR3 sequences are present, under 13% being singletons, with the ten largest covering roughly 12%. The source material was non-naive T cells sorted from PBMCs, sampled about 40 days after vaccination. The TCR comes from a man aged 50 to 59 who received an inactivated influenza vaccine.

In DNA form, the CDR3 reads TGTGCCAGCAGCTCGGGGAGGTACGGAGGCAATGAGCAGTTCTTC. It codes for CASSSGRYGGNEQFF. The chain uses TRBV5-5 and TRBJ2-1; D might be TRBD2 (6 bases). The V end lost 3 bases, the J end lost 6 bases, and 16 bases lay between the germline ends. In germline, CDR1 is SGHKS, CDR2 YYEKEE (reference sequence). CDR3 size: 15 residues.